This T cell receptor (beta chain) originates from a study of blood T cell repertoires in COVID-19. Turning to the study itself: The United States, Italy and Spain were the sources of the acute and convalescent COVID-19 samples. T cells, B-cell-depleted T cells, or PBMCs supplied cDNA or gDNA.

J lost 2 bases, V lost 5 bases, and 7 bases had no gene match. Looked up from germline, CDR1 is SEHNR and CDR2 is FQNEAQ (reference sequence). This CDR3 spans 16 amino acids. This clone was detected a few times. As processed by the authors: Amplification of reference gene primers was used by the study to estimate nucleated cell counts. Method: immunoSEQ multiplex PCR; TCRdb's copy keeps in-frame clones and lacks some. Clonal size and the V and J genes are those of that table, whereas D and trimming came from the DNA. The table has roughly 200,000 clones, 80% to 90% seen once. Seattle patients were enrolled during active infection and followed longitudinally.

The sequence was obtained from a woman aged 40-49 years with COVID-19, enrolled during active disease. Sequenced: peripheral blood. The chain carries TRBV7-9 and TRBJ2-2, with 8 bases aligning to TRBD1. CDR3 region: CASSGYRGDNTGELFF. CDR3 sequence (DNA): TGTGCCAGCAGCGGATACAGGGGGGATAACACCGGGGAGCTGTTTTTT.